This T cell receptor beta chain is from a study of control samples from healthy donors and cancer patients. Libraries were prepared by immunoSEQ multiplex PCR; TCRdb keeps only in-frame clonotypes and omits some of them. Here the sample spans roughly 100,000 clones, about 90% being singletons. Germline assignment: CDR1 GTSNPN and CDR2 SVGIG (reference sequence). Between the trimmed V and J ends, which lost 5 bases and 4 bases, there was a span of 9 bases. The CDR3 runs to 12 residues. The chain joins TRBV30 to TRBJ1-3; D is uncertain. Sequencing was carried out using blood. The TCR comes from a woman aged 18-29 years in good health. This CDR3 reads CAWGWLGNTIYF. The CDR3, as DNA: TGTGCCTGGGGCTGGTTGGGAAACACCATATATTTT. The full variable domain, its missing parts supplied by reference TRBV30 and TRBJ1-3, is SQTIHQWPATLVQPVGSPLSLECTVEGTSNPNLYWYRQAAGRGLQLLFYSVGIGQISSEVPQNLSASRPQDRQFILSSKKLLLSDSGFYLCAWGWLGNTIYFGEGSWLTVV.